This TCR beta chain was found in a study of blood T cells in healthy people across ages (dated by TCRdb to about 2015). In the study overall: In model experiments, roughly one uniquely barcoded TCR beta cDNA molecule per two T cells was captured by template switching. The study measured age-related changes in TCR beta repertoire diversity using deep sequencing normalized with unique cDNA molecular identifiers. The donors were divided into four age groups: young (average approximately 17 years), middle-aged (around 37), aged (about 60) and long-lived (roughly 82). To avoid experimental bias, donors of different ages were distributed randomly across sequencing lanes. Two additional independent replicas of 1 million unique cDNA reads from the same blood draw were analyzed for two donors (one aged 18 to 29 and one aged 80 or older). Summary of the overall study and its limitations: Compared with the aged group, the long-lived group had more naive CD4+ T cells, fewer expanded clones and increased TCR diversity, a pattern suggesting age selection. As age increased, observed TCR beta diversity per million T cells dropped in a roughly linear way, and a significant reduction was already evident by age 40. Estimates of total diversity from one million sequenced T cells were regarded as lower bounds and underestimates. The percentage of naive T cells measured by flow cytometry correlated strongly with observed TCR beta diversity. Bulk unsorted PBMC profiling prevented conclusive comparison of naive and antigen-experienced compartments. Donor CMV infection status was unknown, potentially confounding age-related changes in expanded clonotypes.

Regarding this clonotype: Its antigen target is currently unknown. Base qualities were left out, and no much larger clone turns up one base away.

Donors were roughly 40 systemically healthy Caucasian individuals from Russia aged roughly 6 to 100 years. About 9.8 milliliters of peripheral blood were drawn from each donor into EDTA-treated Vacutainer tubes. PBMCs were isolated by Ficoll-Paque density-gradient centrifugation, with at least 7 million obtained per sample. Trizol reagent was used to extract total RNA from PBMCs, with at least 6 micrograms per sample. For every donor, flow cytometry on a PBMC aliquot measured the percentage of naive CD45RAhigh/CD27high T cells. Measured from the cysteine to the phenylalanine, the CDR3 is 14 residues long. Kept here is only the CDR3 DNA, which spans 42 bases and is read in frame from base 1. Relative to germline, V is missing 4 bases and J is missing 4 bases, with 5 bases of the junction outside any gene match. CDR1 and CDR2, per the germline V gene (reference sequence), are DFQATT and SNEGSKA. The library was prepared using 5' RACE. The instrument was an Illumina HiSeq 2500. A second PCR of 7 to 11 cycles was performed with a sample-barcoded 5' primer and a J-beta primer mix. Each TCR beta cDNA molecule received a unique molecular identifier from a template-switch 5' adaptor carrying 12 random nucleotides. At least 2.5 million CDR3-containing paired-end reads were obtained from each sample. First-strand cDNA synthesis was performed from all RNA using the Mint cDNA synthesis kit, with priming by a TRBC-specific oligonucleotide. Following uracil-DNA glycosylase treatment, all cDNA underwent a first 18-cycle PCR with the universal primers M1SS and BC2_uni_R. The paper's processing steps were these. Normalization of each sample was performed by random selection of 1 million high-quality reads, each carrying a distinct molecular identifier. Instead of being binned into consensus sequences, reads with shared molecular identifiers were discarded. MiTCR, set to a Q25 quality threshold and the strictest error-elimination algorithm, was used for CDR3 identification, clonotype clustering and error correction. A nonparametric unseen species model with Euler transformation was used to estimate a lower bound on total TCR beta diversity. In-frame beta chains were kept once TCRdb had trimmed the public reads at Q25 with fastp and called clones with MiXCR. Each entry is one CDR3 protein sequence, shown with its most common DNA and genes. None of the V and J calls come from the authors' own analysis; TCRdb made them. The sample contains around 1.5 million distinct CDR3 sequences, about 35% of them found a single time. The ten largest account for 11% of the sample.

Material for sequencing was blood. This receptor was taken from a woman aged 25 to 39 in good health. The rearranged chain carries TRBV20-1 and TRBJ1-5; 9 middle bases align to TRBD1. The CDR3 region reads CSAIPGTGNQPQHF. The nucleotide sequence is TGCAGTGCTATACCCGGGACAGGGAATCAGCCCCAGCATTTT.